This paragraph reports one TCR beta chain. Its antigen is unknown. 13 Jbeta primers and 60 Vbeta primers were used for the PCR. This table comes from immunoSEQ multiplex PCR, and its TCRdb copy is limited to in-frame clones, with some not included. The table lists around 180,000 clones, 75% to 85% of them singletons, with 1.2% in the top ten. This sample is part of a study of cytomegalovirus exposure and HLA in healthy donors. Whole-study results and caveats: Exclusion as indistinguishable affected some V segments, including TRBV6-2 and TRBV6-3. In a later analysis, TCR beta V- and J-gene trimming was associated with a missense DCLRE1C variant. Many donors shared some public TCRs, even though most TCR sequences were rare.

Nominally healthy donors were sampled, though unrecorded immune exposures were likely. The CDR3 contains 16 residues. The V gene is TRBV21-1, the J gene TRBJ2-1; the D call in the table, TRBD1, was not verified against the DNA. TRBV21-1 constitutes a pseudogene. Material: PBMCs. This sequence originates from a girl aged 2 to 10 in good health and CMV-seropositive. The CDR3 region is CASSKPTDKAVNEQFF. The CDR3 bases are TGTGCCAGCAGCAAACCCACGGACAAAGCCGTCAATGAGCAGTTCTTC.